The 26 T cell receptor beta chains below come from one sample, sequenced in a study of T cells in Graves' hyperthyroidism and ophthalmopathy. Template material for amplifying TCR beta CDR3 regions consisted of RNA transcripts. The TCR CDR3 was amplified in a first-round RT-PCR using the HTBI primer set. TCRdb reprocessed the multiplex PCR reads via MiXCR and lists one record per CDR3 protein. Of 650,000 to 800,000 distinct CDR3 sequences listed, approximately 42% were seen once; the top ten hold under 8.5%. The specimen was peripheral blood or thyroid tissue (not recorded which). Source of these receptors: an adult man with Graves' disease, either hyperthyroidism or ophthalmopathy (not recorded which).

This clonotype was detected only a few times. The rearrangement links TRBV7-9 to TRBJ2-7, with 7 bases that match TRBD1. In germline, CDR1 is SEHNR, CDR2 FQNEAQ (reference sequence). The CDR3 spans 14 residues. Germline trimming cut 6 bases from V and 2 bases from J; bases unmatched to any gene: 7. CDR3 coding DNA: TGTGCCAGCAGACAGACAGGGTCTCCCTACGAGCAGTACTTC. It is translated as CASRQTGSPYEQYF.

This clonotype was counted once. The gene calls are TRBV20-1 and TRBJ1-5; 11 bases line up with TRBD1. The CDR3 runs to 12 residues. Germline trimming cut 4 bases from V and 11 bases from J; bases unmatched to any gene: 4. Germline assignment: CDR1 DFQATT and CDR2 SNEGSKA (reference sequence). Written as DNA, the CDR3 is TGCAGTGCTACCGGGACAGGGGGAGCCCAGCATTTT. Translated: CSATGTGGAQHF.

This clonotype has just a few counts. The chain uses TRBV2 and TRBJ1-5; D not certain. Germline values: CDR1 SNHLY, CDR2 FYNNEI. Trimming removed 4 bases from V and 1 base from J, with 8 bases in between. The CDR3 covers 14 residues. In nucleotides, the CDR3 is TGTGCCAGCAGTGCGGACTCAAGCAATCAGCCCCAGCATTTT. Translating it yields CASSADSSNQPQHF.

V is TRBV19 and J is TRBJ1-1; the match to TRBD1 covers 7 bases. The CDR3 extends over 13 amino acids. J gave up 4 bases and V 5 bases, and 4 bases lay outside the gene matches. Germline V gene lookup returns CDR1 LNHDA and CDR2 SQIVND (reference sequence). The CDR3 nucleotides are TGTGCCAGTAGTGAGACAGGGACCACTGAAGCTTTCTTT. Translated: CASSETGTTEAFF.

This clonotype was seen many times. The V and J genes are TRBV5-1 and TRBJ1-2, with 9 bases fitting TRBD1. The CDR3 consists of 13 residues. With 4 bases clipped from V and 6 bases from J, the junction kept 4 bases outside the gene matches. Per germline, CDR1 SGHRS and CDR2 YFSETQ. The CDR3 sequence is CASSTGTGNGYTF. The CDR3 nucleotides read TGCGCCAGCAGCACCGGGACAGGGAATGGCTACACCTTC.

The chain is built from TRBV12-3 or TRBV12-4 and TRBJ2-6; 10 bases align to TRBD1. With 5 bases clipped from V and 6 bases from J, the junction kept 7 bases outside the gene matches. This CDR3 has 16 amino acids. The DNA of the CDR3 is TGTGCCAGCAGTACTGGGACAGGGGTGAAGGCCAACGTCCTGACTTTC. This translates into CASSTGTGVKANVLTF.

V usage is TRBV10-3 and J usage is TRBJ2-5, with TRBD1 identical over 8 bases. Trimming removed 10 bases from V and 1 base from J; junction bases left unmatched: 5. This CDR3 has 13 residues. Germline V lookup: CDR1 ENHRY, CDR2 SYGVKD. CDR3 sequence reads: CAKGQGVQETQYF. CDR3 DNA sequence: TGTGCCAAAGGACAGGGCGTCCAAGAGACCCAGTACTTC.

The V and J genes are TRBV10-3 and TRBJ1-5; a weak D match, TRBD1 (6 bases). CDR1 is ENHRY and CDR2 is SYGVKD in the germline V gene. Trimming pared 10 bases from V and 7 bases from J, leaving 23 bases between. This CDR3 has 15 residues. The DNA of the CDR3 is TGTGCCAGCCAACAGGCAGGGGCACAGGCCCAGCCCCAGCATTTT. Protein sequence: CASQQAGAQAQPQHF.

The CDR3 is CASSRDANYGYTF. The CDR3 DNA reads as TGTGCCAGCAGCCGTGATGCTAACTATGGCTACACCTTC. V gene TRBV13 combines with J gene TRBJ1-2; no clear D. There are 13 residues in the CDR3. Trimming took 5 bases from V and 0 from J, leaving 7 bases between them. Looked up from germline, CDR1 is PRHDT and CDR2 is FYEKMQ (reference sequence).

This chain joins TRBV29-1 and TRBJ1-1; D is uncertain. The V end was cut by 5 bases, the J end by 0 bases, with 4 bases between. There are 11 residues in the CDR3. Germline CDR1 is SQVTM and CDR2 is ANQGSEA. This CDR3 reads CSVTLNTEAFF. CDR3 sequence (DNA): TGCAGCGTTACATTGAACACTGAAGCTTTCTTT.

The chain has TRBV6-6 and TRBJ1-1, with D tentatively TRBD1 (5 bases). The length of the CDR3 is 14 residues. V lost 6 bases and J 0 bases, leaving 11 bases between the germline ends. The germline V gene encodes CDR1 MNHNY and CDR2 SVGAGI (reference sequence). The CDR3 DNA is TGTGCCAGCAGACAGGACACCTTGAACACTGAAGCTTTCTTT. Encoded protein: CASRQDTLNTEAFF.

On this clonotype: The germline gene is not matched at one end of the junction; a read error may be the cause. The gene calls are TRBV10-2 and TRBJ1-2, with 7 nucleotides matching TRBD1. The CDR3 has 19 amino acids. Germline CDR1 and CDR2: WSHSY and SAAADI. CDR3 bases: TGTGCCAGCAGTTATCCTCGACCCCATGGACAGGTGATGAACTATGGCTACACCTTC. It codes for CASSYPRPHGQVMNYGYTF.

A note on this clonotype: A much larger clone differs from this one at a single base, so this may be a read error. The rearrangement links TRBV19 to TRBJ1-3, with unresolved D. CDR3 length equals 15 residues. Germline CDR1 reads LNHDA; CDR2 reads SQIVND (reference sequence). Trimming stripped 5 bases from V and 0 bases from J, with 11 bases between. The CDR3, as DNA: TGTGCCAGTAGTGTTGCCGGACCCTCTGGAAACACCATATATTTT. Its protein is CASSVAGPSGNTIYF.

V gene TRBV2 combines with J gene TRBJ1-5, with TRBD1 as a possible D gene (5 bases). Germline-derived CDR1 and CDR2 are SNHLY and FYNNEI. V lost 6 bases and J 1 base, leaving 16 bases between the germline ends. The CDR3 consists of 16 residues. The DNA for the CDR3 is TGTGCCAGCAGAGCGACCGGGACGGGCAGCAATCAGCCCCAGCATTTT. Protein sequence: CASRATGTGSNQPQHF.

The CDR3 reads CATGLAGTDTQYF. The CDR3 region has the DNA TGTGCCACGGGACTAGCGGGAACAGATACGCAGTATTTT. The chain joins TRBV24-1 to TRBJ2-3, with TRBD2 matching over 13 bases. The CDR3 has 13 amino acids. The V gene's germline CDR1 is KGHDR and CDR2 SFDVKD. Unmatched junction bases numbered 0, after V lost 10 bases and J lost 3 bases.

The rearrangement uses TRBV25-1 and TRBJ1-4, with unresolved D. This CDR3 contains 15 residues. V was cut by 1 base and J by 3 bases, with 9 bases left in between. CDR1 and CDR2 from the germline V gene are MGHDK and SYGVNS. CDR3 sequence: CASSESKASNEKLFF. The CDR3 DNA reads TGTGCCAGCAGTGAATCGAAGGCTTCTAATGAAAAACTGTTTTTT.

This rearrangement joins TRBV6-5 to TRBJ2-5, with D possibly matching TRBD2 (5 bases). The CDR3 totals 14 residues. The germline V gene encodes CDR1 MNHEY and CDR2 SVGAGI. Trimming pared 5 bases from V and 2 bases from J, leaving 12 bases between. Here the CDR3 reads CASSDPGTQETQYF. CDR3 nucleotide sequence: TGTGCCAGCAGTGATCCGGGAACACAAGAGACCCAGTACTTC.

The V and J genes are TRBV20-1 and TRBJ2-7; D is ambiguous. Germline V gene lookup returns CDR1 DFQATT and CDR2 SNEGSKA (reference sequence). V was shortened by 1 base and J by 1 base, with 8 bases between the two germline ends. This CDR3 comprises 13 residues. The CDR3 DNA reads TGCAGTGCTAGAGTAGTCAGGTCCTACGAGCAGTACTTC. This translates into CSARVVRSYEQYF.

In its sample, this clonotype was seen a few times. The V and J genes are TRBV7-8 and TRBJ2-6; 10 bases are shared with TRBD1. The CDR3 consists of 19 residues. Trimming took 5 bases from V and 1 from J; bases not matched to a gene: 11. CDR1 SGHVS and CDR2 FQNEAQ come from the germline V gene. The CDR3 DNA follows: TGTGCCAGCAGCCCTAAAAGACAGGGGGCTAGGTCTGGGGCCAACGTCCTGACTTTC. Its protein is CASSPKRQGARSGANVLTF.

This chain joins TRBV24-1 and TRBJ2-7, with D possibly matching TRBD2 (6 bases). This CDR3 region has 14 residues. Trimming took 6 bases from V and 3 from J, leaving 14 bases between them. Germline CDR1 and CDR2: KGHDR and SFDVKD. CDR3 region: CATSRGNYGYEQYF. CDR3 bases: TGTGCCACCAGTCGGGGGAACTATGGCTACGAGCAGTACTTC.

The CDR3 here is CSVAGGGGNTIYF. In DNA, the CDR3 is TGCAGCGTTGCGGGGGGAGGGGGAAACACCATATATTTT. The chain combines TRBV29-1 with TRBJ1-3; weak D call: TRBD1 (5 bases). The CDR3 consists of 13 residues. Trimming took off 4 bases at V and 4 bases at J, with 11 bases between the two ends. In germline, CDR1 is SQVTM, CDR2 ANQGSEA.

This clonotype was observed a few times. This chain connects TRBV4-1 to TRBJ1-1, with no clear D. The CDR3 runs 14 residues. The V and J ends lost 0 bases and 3 bases respectively, with 8 bases between them. CDR1 and CDR2 from the germline V gene are MGHRA and YSYEKL. The CDR3, as DNA: TGCGCCAGCAGCCAAGATGAGGGCTACACTGAAGCTTTCTTT. Protein product: CASSQDEGYTEAFF.

The chain uses TRBV2 and TRBJ1-2; maybe TRBD1 (6 bases). From germline, CDR1 is SNHLY and CDR2 FYNNEI. CDR3 length: 13 residues. Deletions cut 5 bases from V and 7 bases from J, with 14 bases between. CDR3 sequence reads: CASSSLGALGYTF. In DNA, the CDR3 is TGTGCCAGCAGTTCCCTGGGGGCGCTTGGCTACACCTTC.

The chain couples TRBV7-9 to TRBJ2-7; 8 bases line up with TRBD2. The J call may be faulty, since TRBJ2-5 better matches the DNA end. Germline-derived CDR1 and CDR2 are SEHNR and FQNEAQ (reference sequence). The CDR3 has 16 residues. CDR3 sequence: CASRPGGQGLRETQYF. The CDR3 region has the DNA TGTGCCAGCAGGCCGGGGGGGCAGGGGCTAAGGGAGACCCAGTACTTC.

This clonotype appeared many times. The rearrangement joins TRBV7-9 to TRBJ1-2, with D possibly being TRBD1 (6 bases). The CDR3 contains 13 residues. Looked up from germline, CDR1 is SEHNR and CDR2 is FQNEAQ (reference sequence). The V end was cut by 1 base, the J end by 6 bases, with 9 bases between. The CDR3 coding sequence is TGTGCCAGCAGCTTAGACGCAGGGGATGGCTACACCTTC. Its translation: CASSLDAGDGYTF.

This clonotype was detected many times. The chain links TRBV19 to TRBJ1-5; D ambiguous. Germline loops: CDR1 LNHDA, CDR2 SQIVND (reference sequence). The CDR3 is 13 residues long. Deletions cut 4 bases from V and 5 bases from J, with 9 bases between. CDR3 loop: CASSNRPDQPQHF. In nucleotides, the CDR3 is TGTGCCAGTAGTAACAGACCGGATCAGCCCCAGCATTTT.